The rows below give T cell receptor beta chains drawn from one sample of a study of shared clonotypes between healthy human individuals. Generated by immunoSEQ multiplex PCR, the TCRdb table keeps only in-frame clones and is missing some. The table lists about 490,000 clones, around 79% of them singletons. The specimen was PBMCs. The source is a woman in her forties in good health. Some clones in this sample may be carry-over from other donors' samples. Both conserved end residues are trimmed from each CDR3. Fields, in order: V gene, CDR3 length, CDR3 protein.

V: TRBV27
length: 13
CDR3: ASSFLREPNEKLF

V: TRBV28
length: 13
CDR3: ASSPPAGGTKTQY

V: TRBV14
length: 12
CDR3: ASSQEDRDYGYT

V: TRBV21-1
length: 13
CDR3: ASSKDRGRTYEQY

V: TRBV27
length: 9
CDR3: ASRAGGKLF

V: TRBV4-1
length: 14
CDR3: ASSPDSFRSSYEQY

V: TRBV9
length: 13
CDR3: ASSPTLGTGREQY

V: TRBV11-2
length: 9
CDR3: ASSPRNEQF

V: TRBV2
length: 12
CDR3: ASRAGTESYEQY

V: TRBV20-1
length: 9
CDR3: SARVGYGYT

V: TRBV2
length: 11
CDR3: ASSESVYYEQY

V: TRBV10-3
length: 12
CDR3: AISEGFSNQPQH

V: TRBV7-9
length: 10
CDR3: ASSLLGDEQF

V: TRBV18
length: 11
CDR3: ASLETGAGKQY

V: TRBV18
length: 15
CDR3: ASSPQPPRTGETEAF

V: TRBV28
length: 14
CDR3: ASSLGGWPTRETQY

V: TRBV7-3
length: 14
CDR3: ASSLGLAGGTGELF

V: TRBV28
length: 11
CDR3: ASGYSNSSPLH

V: TRBV25-1
length: 10
CDR3: ASSGRSGQLF

V: TRBV18
length: 15
CDR3: ASSPRLAGVGTDTQY

V: TRBV11-2
length: 11
CDR3: ASSSGQRYGYT

V: TRBV18
length: 12
CDR3: ASSQDSTKNIQY

V: TRBV11-2
length: 11
CDR3: ASSRGSQETQY

V: TRBV4-2
length: 13
CDR3: ASSQVAPDRNEQF

V: TRBV5-1
length: 12
CDR3: ASRGTSGHNEQF

V: TRBV15
length: 17
CDR3: ATSRGSSSGRTSSYEQY

V: TRBV7-9
length: 13
CDR3: ASSKKERFDYGYT

V: TRBV12-5
length: 19
CDR3: ASGLAQRGLAGGRNTGELF

V: TRBV5-4
length: 13
CDR3: ASSLTGGLGTEAF

V: TRBV29-1
length: 12
CDR3: SSSESASLYGYT

V: TRBV19
length: 11
CDR3: ASSISLMDEQY

V: TRBV19
length: 13
CDR3: ASSKGAWGNQPQH

V: TRBV11-2
length: 12
CDR3: ASSLGAGSNEQF

V: TRBV21-1
length: 12
CDR3: ASSKVGGTDEAF

V: TRBV28
length: 8
CDR3: ASYYNEQF

V: TRBV2
length: 13
CDR3: ASSGGPAVGGTQY

V: TRBV9
length: 12
CDR3: ASSFTGDAGLAF

V: TRBV28
length: 13
CDR3: ASIPTSQANYGYT

V: TRBV30
length: 14
CDR3: AWSGEGTLPTDTQY

V: TRBV30
length: 9
CDR3: AWSATNEQF

V: TRBV7-2
length: 11
CDR3: ASSQDSYTEAF

V: TRBV5-1
length: 13
CDR3: ASSLVGQESYEQY

V: TRBV19
length: 13
CDR3: ASSMGQAPQETQY

V: TRBV7-9
length: 11
CDR3: ASSYGTGDSAF

V: TRBV10-2
length: 13
CDR3: ASSSSGAGSYEQY

V: TRBV27
length: 13
CDR3: ASSALAGGAYEQY

V: TRBV5-1
length: 11
CDR3: ASSVDRAYEQY

V: TRBV27
length: 14
CDR3: ASALRGQIGFGGYT

V: TRBV30
length: 12
CDR3: AWSVVMENTEAF

V: TRBV6-5
length: 12
CDR3: ASKASGSTDTQY

V: TRBV6-6
length: 11
CDR3: ATSDRGANEQY

V: TRBV7-6
length: 16
CDR3: ASSSGLAGGPNTGELF

V: TRBV29-1
length: 9
CDR3: SGGTYEKLF

V: TRBV27
length: 12
CDR3: ASSLSDLTGELF

V: TRBV5-8
length: 14
CDR3: ASSLRTHRGTYGYT

V: TRBV10-3
length: 10
CDR3: AISESRHEQF